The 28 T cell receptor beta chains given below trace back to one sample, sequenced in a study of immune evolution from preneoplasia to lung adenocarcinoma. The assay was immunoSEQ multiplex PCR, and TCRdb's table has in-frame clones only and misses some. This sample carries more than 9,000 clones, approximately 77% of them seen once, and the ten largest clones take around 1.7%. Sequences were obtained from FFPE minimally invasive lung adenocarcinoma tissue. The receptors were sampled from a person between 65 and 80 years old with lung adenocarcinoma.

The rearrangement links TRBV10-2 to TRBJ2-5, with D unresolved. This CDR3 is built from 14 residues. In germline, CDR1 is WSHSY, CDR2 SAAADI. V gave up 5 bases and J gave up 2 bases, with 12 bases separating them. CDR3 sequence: CASSTWQTQETQYF. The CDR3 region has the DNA TGCGCCAGCAGTACATGGCAGACTCAAGAGACCCAGTACTTC.

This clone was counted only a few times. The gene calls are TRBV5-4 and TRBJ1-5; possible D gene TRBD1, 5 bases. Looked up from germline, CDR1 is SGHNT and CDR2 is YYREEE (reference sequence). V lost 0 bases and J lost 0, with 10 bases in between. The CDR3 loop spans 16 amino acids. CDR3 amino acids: CASSLVEGNSNQPQHF. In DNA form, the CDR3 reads TGTGCCAGCAGCTTGGTGGAGGGGAATAGCAATCAGCCCCAGCATTTT.

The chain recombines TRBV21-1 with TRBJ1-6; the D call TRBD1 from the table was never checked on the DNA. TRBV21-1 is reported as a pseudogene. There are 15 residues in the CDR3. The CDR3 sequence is CASRKIGQDRSPLHF. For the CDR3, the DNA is TGTGCCAGCAGAAAAATAGGACAGGATCGCTCACCCCTCCACTTT.

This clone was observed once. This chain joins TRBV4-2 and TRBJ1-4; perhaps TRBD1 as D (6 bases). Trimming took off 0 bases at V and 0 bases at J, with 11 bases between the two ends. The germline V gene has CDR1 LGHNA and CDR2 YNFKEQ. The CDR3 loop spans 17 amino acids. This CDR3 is CASSQEAWGPTNEKLFF. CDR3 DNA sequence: TGTGCCAGCAGCCAAGAAGCTTGGGGGCCAACTAATGAAAAACTGTTTTTT.

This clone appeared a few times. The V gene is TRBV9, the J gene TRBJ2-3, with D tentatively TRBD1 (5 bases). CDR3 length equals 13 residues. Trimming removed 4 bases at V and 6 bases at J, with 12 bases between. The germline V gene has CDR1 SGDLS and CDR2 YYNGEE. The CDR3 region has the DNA TGTGCCAGCAGCCTTACAGGATCCGATACGCAGTATTTT. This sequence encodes CASSLTGSDTQYF.

CDR3 DNA sequence: TGCGCCAGCAGCTTGGGCCCTGGGGCCAACGTCCTGACTTTC. Translation: CASSLGPGANVLTF. The rearrangement joins TRBV5-1 to TRBJ2-6; D is unresolved. This CDR3 comprises 14 residues. Trimming removed 0 bases at V and 2 bases at J, with 3 bases between. Germline V gene sequence: CDR1 SGHRS, CDR2 YFSETQ.

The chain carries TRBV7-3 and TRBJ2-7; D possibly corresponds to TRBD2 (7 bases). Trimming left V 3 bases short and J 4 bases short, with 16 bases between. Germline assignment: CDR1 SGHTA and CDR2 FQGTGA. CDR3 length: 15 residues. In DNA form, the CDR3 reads TGTGCCAGCAGCTTCCGAGGGGGGGCCTTGTACGAGCAGTACTTC. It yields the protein CASSFRGGALYEQYF.

CDR3 sequence reads: CARSLGEETQYF. DNA of the CDR3: TGTGCCAGAAGCTTGGGGGAAGAGACCCAGTACTTC. The V and J genes are TRBV5-3 and TRBJ2-5; the D is unclear. TRBV5-3 is an ORF; its function is uncertain. The CDR3 runs 12 residues. V lost 0 bases and J 3 bases, leaving 3 bases between the germline ends.

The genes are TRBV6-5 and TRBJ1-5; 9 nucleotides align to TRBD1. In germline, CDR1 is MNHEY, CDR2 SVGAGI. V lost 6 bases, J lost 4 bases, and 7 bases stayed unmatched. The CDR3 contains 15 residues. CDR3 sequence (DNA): TGTGCCAGCAGGACGGGGACAGGGCAGAATCAGCCCCAGCATTTT. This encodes CASRTGTGQNQPQHF.

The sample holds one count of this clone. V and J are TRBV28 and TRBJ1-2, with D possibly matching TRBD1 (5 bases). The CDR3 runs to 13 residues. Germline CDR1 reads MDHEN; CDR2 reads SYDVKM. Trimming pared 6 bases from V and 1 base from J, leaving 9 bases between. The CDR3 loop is CASSMTVNYGYTF. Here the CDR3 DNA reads TGTGCCAGCAGCATGACAGTTAACTATGGCTACACCTTC.

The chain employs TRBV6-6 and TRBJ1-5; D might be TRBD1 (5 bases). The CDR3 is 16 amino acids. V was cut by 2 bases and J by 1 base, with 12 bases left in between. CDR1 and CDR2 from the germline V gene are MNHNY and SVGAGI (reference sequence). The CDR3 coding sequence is TGTGCCAGCAGTTACCCCGTCGGGGGAAGCAATCAGCCCCAGCATTTT. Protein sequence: CASSYPVGGSNQPQHF.

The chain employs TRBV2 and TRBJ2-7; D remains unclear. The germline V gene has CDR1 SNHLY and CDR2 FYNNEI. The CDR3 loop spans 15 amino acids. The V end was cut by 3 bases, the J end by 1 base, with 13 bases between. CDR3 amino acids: CASSEHGLRSYEQYF. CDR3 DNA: TGTGCCAGCAGTGAGCACGGTTTGAGATCCTACGAGCAGTACTTC.

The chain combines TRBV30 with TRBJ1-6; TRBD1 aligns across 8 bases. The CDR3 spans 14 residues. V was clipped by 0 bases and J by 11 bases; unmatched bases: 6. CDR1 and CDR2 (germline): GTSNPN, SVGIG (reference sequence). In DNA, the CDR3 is TGTGCCTGGAGTGTACACAGGGGGAAGACACCCCTCCACTTT. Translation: CAWSVHRGKTPLHF.

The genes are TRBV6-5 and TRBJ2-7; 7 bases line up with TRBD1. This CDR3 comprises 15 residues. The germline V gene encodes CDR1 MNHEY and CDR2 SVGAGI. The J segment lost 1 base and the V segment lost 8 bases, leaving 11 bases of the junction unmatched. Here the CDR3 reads CASRRQGLSSYEQYF. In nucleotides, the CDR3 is TGTGCCAGCCGAAGACAGGGCTTATCTTCCTACGAGCAGTACTTC.

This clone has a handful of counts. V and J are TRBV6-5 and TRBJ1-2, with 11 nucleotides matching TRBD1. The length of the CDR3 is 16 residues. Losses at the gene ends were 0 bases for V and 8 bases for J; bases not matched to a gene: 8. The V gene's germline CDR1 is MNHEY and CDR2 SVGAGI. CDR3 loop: CASSYSGRGTGGGYTF. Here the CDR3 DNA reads TGTGCCAGCAGTTACTCGGGCCGTGGGACAGGGGGAGGCTACACCTTC.

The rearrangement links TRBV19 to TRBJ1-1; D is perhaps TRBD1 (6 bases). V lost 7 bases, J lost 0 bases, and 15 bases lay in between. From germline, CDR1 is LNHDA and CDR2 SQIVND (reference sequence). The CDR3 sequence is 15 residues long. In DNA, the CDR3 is TGTGCCAGTACACCACAGGGTCATCTGAACACTGAAGCTTTCTTT. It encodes CASTPQGHLNTEAFF.

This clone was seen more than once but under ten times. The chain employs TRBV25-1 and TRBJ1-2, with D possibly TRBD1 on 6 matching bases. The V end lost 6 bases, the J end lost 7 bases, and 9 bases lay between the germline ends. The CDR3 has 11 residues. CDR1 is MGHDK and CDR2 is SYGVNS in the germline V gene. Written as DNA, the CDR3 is TGTGCCAGCAGCTCAGGGGCTGGCTACACCTTC. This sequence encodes CASSSGAGYTF.

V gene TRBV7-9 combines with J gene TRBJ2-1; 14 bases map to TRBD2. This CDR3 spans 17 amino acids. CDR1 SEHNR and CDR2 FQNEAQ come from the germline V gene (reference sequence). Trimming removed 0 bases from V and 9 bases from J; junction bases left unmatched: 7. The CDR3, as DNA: TGTGCCAGCAGCTTAGCGCTGGGACTAGCGGGAGAGGCTGAGCAGTTCTTC. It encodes CASSLALGLAGEAEQFF. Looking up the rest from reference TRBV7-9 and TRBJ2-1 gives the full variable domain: DTGVSQNPRHKITKRGQNVTFRCDPISEHNRLYWYRQTLGQGPEFLTYFQNEAQLEKSRLLSDRFSAERPKGSFSTLEIQRTEQGDSAMYLCASSLALGLAGEAEQFFGPGTRLTVL.

The CDR3 sequence is CAISAGAENSPLHF. CDR3 in DNA: TGTGCCATCAGTGCCGGGGCAGAGAATTCACCCCTCCACTTT. V is TRBV10-3 and J is TRBJ1-6, with D possibly being TRBD1 (5 bases). CDR3 length: 14 residues. Trimming cost V 4 bases and J 7 bases, with 11 bases left between them. The germline V gene encodes CDR1 ENHRY and CDR2 SYGVKD.

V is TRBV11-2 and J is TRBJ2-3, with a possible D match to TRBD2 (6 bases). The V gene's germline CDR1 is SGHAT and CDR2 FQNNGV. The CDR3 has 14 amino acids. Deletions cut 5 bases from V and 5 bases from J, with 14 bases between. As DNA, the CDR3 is TGTGCCAGCAGCCCCCGGGAGTGGGGAGATACGCAGTATTTT. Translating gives CASSPREWGDTQYF.

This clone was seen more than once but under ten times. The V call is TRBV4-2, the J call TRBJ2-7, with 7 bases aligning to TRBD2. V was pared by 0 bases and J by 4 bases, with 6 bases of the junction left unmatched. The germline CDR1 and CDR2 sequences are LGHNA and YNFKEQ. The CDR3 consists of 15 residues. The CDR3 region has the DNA TGTGCCAGCAGCCAAGAACGGGAGGTTCCATACGAGCAGTACTTC. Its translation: CASSQEREVPYEQYF.

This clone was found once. The chain's CDR3 is CASSLEANTGELFF. The CDR3 nucleotides read TGTGCCAGCAGCCTGGAGGCAAACACCGGGGAGCTGTTTTTT. The chain couples TRBV5-4 to TRBJ2-2; weak D call: TRBD2 (5 bases). CDR3 size: 14 residues. The ends were cut back, 4 bases at V and 2 bases at J, with 9 bases in the middle. CDR1 is SGHNT, CDR2 YYREEE, per germline (reference sequence).

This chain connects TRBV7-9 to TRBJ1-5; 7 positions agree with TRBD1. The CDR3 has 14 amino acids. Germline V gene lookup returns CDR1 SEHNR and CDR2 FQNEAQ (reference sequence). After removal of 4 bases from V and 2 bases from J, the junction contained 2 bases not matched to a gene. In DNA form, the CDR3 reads TGTGCCAGCAGCTCCACAGGGGGCAATCAGCCCCAGCATTTT. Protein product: CASSSTGGNQPQHF.

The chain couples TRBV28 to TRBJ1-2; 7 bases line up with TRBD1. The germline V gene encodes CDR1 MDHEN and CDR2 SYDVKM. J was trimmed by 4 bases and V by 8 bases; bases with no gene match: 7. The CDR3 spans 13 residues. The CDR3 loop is CASLRDSVYGYTF. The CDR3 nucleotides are TGTGCCAGCCTCCGGGACAGTGTCTATGGCTACACCTTC.

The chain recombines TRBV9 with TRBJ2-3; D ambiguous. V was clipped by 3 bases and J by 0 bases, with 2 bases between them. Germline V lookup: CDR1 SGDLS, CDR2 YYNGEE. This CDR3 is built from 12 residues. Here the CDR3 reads CASSASTDTQYF. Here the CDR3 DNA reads TGTGCCAGCAGCGCGAGCACAGATACGCAGTATTTT.

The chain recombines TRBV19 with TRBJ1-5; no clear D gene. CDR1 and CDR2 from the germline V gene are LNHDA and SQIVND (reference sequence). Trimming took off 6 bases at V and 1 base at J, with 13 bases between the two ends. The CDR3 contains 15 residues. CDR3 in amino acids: CASSPHGESNQPQHF. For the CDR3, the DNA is TGTGCCAGTAGCCCCCACGGGGAAAGCAATCAGCCCCAGCATTTT.

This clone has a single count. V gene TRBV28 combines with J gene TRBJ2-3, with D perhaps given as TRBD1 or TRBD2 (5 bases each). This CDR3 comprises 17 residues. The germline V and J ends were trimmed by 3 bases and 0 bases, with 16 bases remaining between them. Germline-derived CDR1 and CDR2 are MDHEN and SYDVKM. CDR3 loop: CASSLWEIWGSTDTQYF. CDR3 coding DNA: TGTGCCAGCAGTTTGTGGGAGATTTGGGGGAGCACAGATACGCAGTATTTT. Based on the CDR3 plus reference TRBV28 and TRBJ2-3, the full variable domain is DVKVTQSSRYLVKRTGEKVFLECVQDMDHENMFWYRQDPGLGLRLIYFSYDVKMKEKGDIPEGYSVSREKKERFSLILESASTNQTSMYLCASSLWEIWGSTDTQYFGPGTRLTVL.

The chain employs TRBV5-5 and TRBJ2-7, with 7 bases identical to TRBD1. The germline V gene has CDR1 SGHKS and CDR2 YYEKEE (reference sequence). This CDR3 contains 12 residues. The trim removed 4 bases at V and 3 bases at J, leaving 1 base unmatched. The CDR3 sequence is CASSGDSYEQYF. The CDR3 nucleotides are TGTGCCAGCAGCGGGGACAGCTACGAGCAGTACTTC.